The T cell receptor (beta chain) under discussion was sequenced for a study of blood T cell repertoires in COVID-19. Study background: The study drew acute and convalescent COVID-19 samples from the United States, Italy and Spain. Sources were T cells, B-cell-depleted T cells, or PBMCs; the material itself was cDNA or gDNA.

The germline gives CDR1 SGHAT, CDR2 FQNNGV. CDR3 length: 14 amino acids. The ends lost 6 bases at V and 3 bases at J; junction bases unmatched: 7. In the original workflow: For nucleated cells, counts were estimated from reference gene primer amplification. Generated by immunoSEQ multiplex PCR, the TCRdb table keeps only in-frame clones and is missing some. Clone size and the V and J calls come from that table; the DNA yielded D and trimming. The top ten hold over 3.5% of the sample, which has some 280,000 clones, just under 85% seen once. This sequence originates from a woman aged 50 to 60 with active or convalescent COVID-19. The sample taken for sequencing was peripheral blood. The chain joins TRBV11-2 to TRBJ2-7, with 8 bases matching TRBD2. This chain's CDR3 is CASRGSGSNYEQYF. In nucleotides, the CDR3 is TGTGCCAGCAGGGGAAGCGGGAGTAACTACGAGCAGTACTTC.